What follows are 13 T cell receptor beta chains derived from one specimen sequenced in a study of T-cell reconstitution after alpha-beta-depleted transplantation in children. Preparing the TCRbeta library involved the use of unique molecular identifiers. TCRdb reanalysed the PCR reads using MiXCR and keeps one entry per CDR3 protein. The sample has a few hundred thousand distinct CDR3 sequences, approximately 23% seen once. This specimen consisted of PBMCs, mostly from graft donor cells, obtained 180 days after TCRalphabeta/CD19-depleted stem cell transplant. Source of these receptors: a male patient between 10 and 17 years old who had a stem cell transplant for acute lymphoblastic leukemia, so the T cells may come from the graft donor.

The chain recombines TRBV6-1 with TRBJ2-1; D might be TRBD1 (6 bases). Germline CDR1 MNHNS, CDR2 SASEGT. The CDR3 length is 16 residues. Trimming cost V 7 bases and J 3 bases, with 19 bases left between them. As DNA, the CDR3 is TGTGCCAGCACGATACAGGGTCAAACCCTCTACAATGAGCAGTTCTTC. It encodes CASTIQGQTLYNEQFF.

This clonotype was detected only a few times. This chain joins TRBV7-9 and TRBJ1-1; TRBD1 agrees at 7 bases. Germline trimming cut 0 bases from V and 2 bases from J; bases unmatched to any gene: 9. The CDR3 extends over 17 amino acids. In germline, CDR1 is SEHNR, CDR2 FQNEAQ (reference sequence). The CDR3 sequence: CASSLAGGAGENTEAFF. The DNA for the CDR3 is TGTGCCAGCAGCTTAGCAGGGGGCGCGGGGGAAAACACTGAAGCTTTCTTT.

V gene TRBV7-6 combines with J gene TRBJ1-5; TRBD1 matches 7 bases. The trim removed 6 bases at V and 6 bases at J, leaving 11 bases unmatched. Germline values: CDR1 SGHVS, CDR2 FNYEAQ. This CDR3 is built from 15 residues. As DNA, the CDR3 is TGTGCCAGCAGTCCGACAGGGAGGGGACGTCAGCCCCAGCATTTT. The encoded protein is CASSPTGRGRQPQHF.

The gene calls are TRBV5-1 and TRBJ2-1; 10 positions match TRBD2. The CDR3 loop spans 21 amino acids. The junction had 20 bases not matched to a gene; V was cut back by 4 bases and J by 1 base. Germline CDR1 and CDR2: SGHRS and YFSETQ. CDR3 in DNA: TGCGCCAGCAGCCCTGGGGGCGTTGGACTAGCGGCAATGGGGTCCTACAATGAGCAGTTCTTC. Translating gives CASSPGGVGLAAMGSYNEQFF.

The chain combines TRBV20-1 with TRBJ2-5, with 8 bases identical to TRBD1. With V trimmed by 0 bases and J by 2 bases, 8 bases remained unmatched. The germline gives CDR1 DFQATT, CDR2 SNEGSKA (reference sequence). This CDR3 has 16 residues. CDR3 sequence: CSARDPRQGLQETQYF. CDR3 DNA: TGCAGTGCTAGAGATCCCCGACAGGGGTTACAAGAGACCCAGTACTTC.

This clonotype showed up just a few times. The chain has TRBV15 and TRBJ2-1, with 10 bases lining up with TRBD1. The CDR3 is 16 residues long. The germline CDR1 and CDR2 sequences are LNHNV and YYDKDF (reference sequence). The V segment lost 3 bases and the J segment 10 bases; nucleotides outside the gene matches: 12. CDR3 amino acids: CATSSDPGQGTREQFF. The CDR3 DNA is TGTGCCACCAGCAGCGACCCGGGACAGGGGACACGAGAGCAGTTCTTC.

In its sample, this clonotype was seen a few times. The CDR3 sequence is CASSGTSRDTQYF. CDR3 nucleotides: TGTGCCAGCAGTGGGACTAGCAGGGATACGCAGTATTTT. The genes are TRBV6-1 and TRBJ2-3, with TRBD2 matching 8 bases. V lost 4 bases to trimming and J lost 6 bases; unmatched junction nucleotides: 3. The germline CDR1 and CDR2 sequences are MNHNS and SASEGT. The CDR3 consists of 13 residues.

This clonotype appeared a few times. V is TRBV12-3 or TRBV12-4 and J is TRBJ1-5; D is ambiguous. The CDR3 extends over 15 amino acids. V was pared by 1 base and J by 4 bases, with 11 bases between. The DNA of the CDR3 is TGTGCCAGCAGTTTAGTTGGTCGGATTAATCAGCCCCAGCATTTT. Protein product: CASSLVGRINQPQHF.

This clonotype was seen at least ten times. The V gene is TRBV27, the J gene TRBJ2-1; D is tentatively TRBD1 or TRBD2 (5 bases each). This CDR3 has 16 residues. Germline V gene data show CDR1 as MNHEY and CDR2 as SMNVEV (reference sequence). The V and J ends lost 6 bases and 0 bases respectively, with 15 bases between them. CDR3 nucleotide sequence: TGTGCCAGCAGCACCCAGGGAGCCTCCTCCTACAATGAGCAGTTCTTC. It codes for CASSTQGASSYNEQFF.

The gene calls are TRBV11-2 and TRBJ2-1; D is unresolved. Germline V CDR1 and CDR2: SGHAT, FQNNGV. The V gene lost 3 bases and the J gene lost 13 bases, with 13 bases spanning the gap. This CDR3 is 12 amino acids long. CDR3 sequence: CASSLGADLQFF. The CDR3, as DNA: TGTGCCAGCAGCTTGGGTGCGGACCTCCAGTTCTTC. Combining the CDR3 with reference TRBV11-2 and TRBJ2-1 gives the whole variable domain EAGVAQSPRYKIIEKRQSVAFWCNPISGHATLYWYQQILGQGPKLLIQFQNNGVVDDSQLPKDRFSAERLKGVDSTLKIQPAKLEDSAVYLCASSLGADLQFFGPGTRLTVL.

There are a few counts of this clonotype. The V and J genes are TRBV9 and TRBJ2-7, with 7 bases matching TRBD2. The J segment lost 3 bases and the V segment lost 0 bases, leaving 6 bases of the junction unmatched. Per the germline V gene, CDR1 is SGDLS and CDR2 is YYNGEE. There are 15 residues in the CDR3. The CDR3 is CASSVGGGVDYEQYF. CDR3 nucleotide sequence: TGTGCCAGCAGCGTAGGGGGAGGGGTAGACTACGAGCAGTACTTC.

The chain has TRBV7-9 and TRBJ2-1, with 11 bases aligning to TRBD1. This CDR3 spans 12 amino acids. CDR1 is SEHNR, CDR2 FQNEAQ, per germline (reference sequence). V shed 6 bases and J 9 bases; nucleotides not matched to a gene: 1. DNA of the CDR3: TGTGCCAGCAGGGGGACAGGGGGTGAGCAGTTCTTC. Residues: CASRGTGGEQFF. Combining the CDR3 with reference TRBV7-9 and TRBJ2-1 gives the whole variable domain DTGVSQNPRHKITKRGQNVTFRCDPISEHNRLYWYRQTLGQGPEFLTYFQNEAQLEKSRLLSDRFSAERPKGSFSTLEIQRTEQGDSAMYLCASRGTGGEQFFGPGTRLTVL.

This clonotype was found a few times. V gene TRBV25-1 combines with J gene TRBJ1-3; D is perhaps TRBD1 (6 bases). V lost 6 bases, J lost 4 bases, and 16 bases lay in between. Germline CDR1 is MGHDK and CDR2 is SYGVNS. This CDR3 has 15 residues. CDR3 nucleotide sequence: TGTGCCAGCAGCCTCCCCAGGGGCCGAGGAAACACCATATATTTT. This encodes CASSLPRGRGNTIYF. Full variable domain (rest looked up from reference TRBV25-1 and TRBJ1-3): EADIYQTPRYLVIGTGKKITLECSQTMGHDKMYWYQQDPGMELHLIHYSYGVNSTEKGDLSSESTVSRIRTEHFPLTLESARPSHTSQYLCASSLPRGRGNTIYFGEGSWLTVV.